This record looks at one T cell receptor (beta chain) sequence and its context. Its antigen is not known. The germline gives CDR1 SQVTM, CDR2 ANQGSEA. This CDR3 has 12 amino acids. V shed 3 bases, J shed 6 bases, and the junction held 4 bases outside the gene matches. Regarding treatment: roughly nine-day PBMC culture with coronavirus spike peptide pools or control peptides (ViraFEST assay). The data are from a study of vaccination and CD4 T cells after COVID-19. At the level of the study: At a median about 99 days (range 35 to 161) after diagnosis, post-COVID samples were drawn.

Sequenced with the Oncomine TCR Beta short-read assay was DNA taken from cultured CD4+ T cells. Via MiXCR, TCRdb re-called the PCR reads, giving one row per CDR3 protein. This sample carries about 20,000 distinct CDR3 sequences, about half of them seen once, and the ten largest clones take 4.5% to 5.5%. The material sequenced was CD4+ T cells from blood, cultured in vitro. The chain carries TRBV29-1 and TRBJ1-2; 7 bases map to TRBD1. This sequence was found in a human donor who had recovered from COVID-19. CDR3: CSVDETGHGYTF. CDR3 sequence (DNA): TGCAGCGTTGATGAGACAGGGCATGGCTACACCTTC.